The clone carrying this T cell receptor (beta chain) was detected a few times. The antigen is undetermined. The data were obtained in a study of T-cell reconstitution after alpha-beta-depleted transplantation in children. Whole-study results and caveats: Reportedly, roughly two months post-transplant, alpha-beta T cells arose from several hundred expanded graft clones. T-cell numbers and diversity, one year after transplant, stemmed largely from T cells that were newly produced.

The TCRbeta library incorporated unique molecular identifiers. TCRdb independently ran MiXCR on the PCR reads; one entry per CDR3 protein. This repertoire shows about 58,000 distinct CDR3 sequences, roughly 46% found once; its top ten account for roughly 98%. This clonotype was sampled from a male patient younger than 18 who had a stem cell transplant for acute lymphoblastic leukemia, so the T cells may come from the graft donor. Sequencing used PBMCs, mostly from graft donor cells, obtained 360 days after TCRalphabeta/CD19-depleted stem cell transplant.

The CDR3 is CATSELTTSGRAEQFF. The CDR3 DNA follows: TGTGCCACCAGTGAACTTACGACTAGCGGGAGGGCTGAGCAGTTCTTC. V and J are TRBV24-1 and TRBJ2-1; TRBD2 agrees at 14 bases. CDR1 is KGHDR and CDR2 is SFDVKD in the germline V gene. The V and J ends lost 4 bases and 9 bases, in that order; junction bases with no gene match: 7. The CDR3 is 16 residues long.